The rows below give T cell receptor beta chains drawn from one sample of a study of regulatory T cells in long-lasting Graves disease. TCRdb fed the multiplex PCR reads into MiXCR, producing one record per CDR3 protein. The table records some 340,000 distinct CDR3 sequences, approximately 25% of them present only once. The sequenced sample was peripheral blood mononuclear cells (PBMCs), obtained when the disease was refractory, from a patient treated with antithyroid drugs. These receptors were taken from a woman aged 40 to 55 with Graves disease. Each CDR3 is given with its conserved first and last residue. The D gene is left open where the match is weak. Clone size is given for some rows only: seen once, a few or many times, or a class if the clone is expanded.

d_gene,abundance,v_gene,j_gene,CDR3nt,CDR3aa
.,many,TRBV29-1,TRBJ2-5,TGCAGCGGGGCGGAAGAGACCCAGTACTTC,CSGAEETQYF
.,few,TRBV3-1,TRBJ2-5,TGTGCCAGCAGCCAAGATGGACTGCCACAAGAGACCCAGTACTTC,CASSQDGLPQETQYF
TRBD2,few,TRBV7-2,TRBJ2-1,TGTGCCAGCAGCTTCGTAGCGGGGTACAATGAGCAGTTCTTC,CASSFVAGYNEQFF
TRBD2,few,TRBV4-1,TRBJ2-7,TGCGCCAGCAGCCACCCCTTGGGACAACCGGGACTAGCGGGAGGAACCTACGAGCAGTACTTC,CASSHPLGQPGLAGGTYEQYF
.,many,TRBV7-9,TRBJ2-7,TGTGCCAGCAGCCAACTATCGACAGCAATTGACGAGCAGTACTTC,CASSQLSTAIDEQYF
.,many,TRBV6-2/TRBV6-3,TRBJ2-5,TGTGCCAGCAGTGGACAGTTGGAAGAGACCCAGTACTTC,CASSGQLEETQYF
.,few,TRBV6-2/TRBV6-3,TRBJ2-1,TGTGCCAGCAGTTACCCCCAAGTGTTGCAGACTGGTGAGCAGTTCTTC,CASSYPQVLQTGEQFF
TRBD2,few,TRBV7-8,TRBJ2-7,TGTGCCAGCAGCGGACTAGCGGCAAACGAGCAGTACTTC,CASSGLAANEQYF
.,many,TRBV7-8,TRBJ1-1,TGTGCCAGCAGCACCAGGGTAATGAACACTGAAGCTTTCTTT,CASSTRVMNTEAFF
TRBD2,few,TRBV6-2/TRBV6-3,TRBJ2-1,TGTGCCAGCAGCCTTCCCACCGGGACTAGCAACAATGAGCAGTTCTTC,CASSLPTGTSNNEQFF
TRBD2,many,TRBV28,TRBJ2-3,TGTGCCAGCAGTTTATTAGGTAGGACTAGCGGTAGCACAGATACGCAGTATTTT,CASSLLGRTSGSTDTQYF
.,few,TRBV2,TRBJ2-7,TGTGCCAGCAGCTTAATGGGAATCTACGAGCAGTACTTC,CASSLMGIYEQYF
.,many,TRBV19,TRBJ1-5,TGTGCCAGTAGTATCCGGGCCCTCAATCAGCCCCAGCATTTT,CASSIRALNQPQHF
.,.,TRBV5-1,TRBJ2-7,TGCGCCAGCCAGGTCAGTGGCAGCTCCTACGAGCAGTACTTC,CASQVSGSSYEQYF
.,.,TRBV15,TRBJ2-3,TGTGCCACCAGCAGAGATAGGGAAAGTACGCAGTATTTT,CATSRDRESTQYF
TRBD2,.,TRBV19,TRBJ2-2,TGTGCCAGTCGCCCGGGGGGGAGGGCCTCCGGGGAGCTGTTTTTT,CASRPGGRASGELFF
.,many,TRBV6-1,TRBJ1-1,TGTGCCAGCAGGCCTACAACAGGGCCCATGAACACTGAAGCTTTCTTT,CASRPTTGPMNTEAFF
.,many,TRBV28,TRBJ2-2,TGTGCCGCCTTGTGGGCCGGAACCGGGGAGCTGTTTTTT,CAALWAGTGELFF
.,few,TRBV9,TRBJ2-2,TGTGCCAGCAGCGGACGGATCGAAACCGGGGAGCTGTTTTTT,CASSGRIETGELFF
TRBD1,few,TRBV11-1,TRBJ2-4,TGTGCCAGCAGACCACGGACAGGGCACAACAAAAACATTCAGTACTTC,CASRPRTGHNKNIQYF
TRBD1,once,TRBV28,TRBJ1-1,TGTGCCAGCAGGGCGGACAGGGCCGAGGGAGCCTTCTTT,CASRADRAEGAFF
.,.,TRBV5-6,TRBJ2-7,TGTGCCAGCAGCTCCCCTGGTTACTACGAGCGGTACTTC,CASSSPGYYERYF
.,.,TRBV11-2,TRBJ1-2,TGTGCCAGCAGCTTAGTCTATCAGGATCTCACCTATGGCTACACCTTC,CASSLVYQDLTYGYTF
.,few,TRBV5-1,TRBJ2-5,TGCGCCAGCAGCTTGAGTCCCCAGGGGGAGACCCAGTACTTC,CASSLSPQGETQYF
.,many,TRBV5-1,TRBJ1-2,TGCGCCAGCAGCGGACGGGGCCTACAAAGGGATGGCTACACCTTC,CASSGRGLQRDGYTF
.,many,TRBV28,TRBJ2-7,TGTGCCAGCAGTCCTTACTACGAGCAGTACTTC,CASSPYYEQYF
TRBD1,few,TRBV7-8,TRBJ1-5,TGTGCCAGCAGCGGAGACAGGGGGAAAGGCAATCAGCCCCAGCATTTT,CASSGDRGKGNQPQHF
.,.,TRBV12-3/TRBV12-4,TRBJ2-1,TGTGCCAGCAGTGAAACCGATGGGTATGGTGAGCAGTTCTTC,CASSETDGYGEQFF
.,.,TRBV10-3,TRBJ2-7,TGTGCCATCAGTCCCGATCGCGGGCAGTACTTC,CAISPDRGQYF
.,many,TRBV28,TRBJ2-7,TGTGCCAGCAGTTTGGCAGTTAAACCCTACGAGCAGTACTTC,CASSLAVKPYEQYF
TRBD1,many,TRBV10-3,TRBJ2-5,TGTGCCATCAGAACAGGGGTGAGGGAGACCCAGTACTTC,CAIRTGVRETQYF
TRBD2,many,TRBV2,TRBJ2-5,TGTGCCAGCAGTGCTTATAGCGGGAAAGAGACCCAGTACTTC,CASSAYSGKETQYF
TRBD1,.,TRBV10-2,TRBJ1-2,TGCGCCAGCAGCGACGGGACAGGGGGCCGTGGCTACACCTTC,CASSDGTGGRGYTF
.,many,TRBV5-4,TRBJ2-5,TGTGCCAGCAGCTTCTCCCGGGCCCAAGAGACCCAGTACTTC,CASSFSRAQETQYF
.,.,TRBV11-2,TRBJ2-7,TGTGCCAGCAGCCGCATCAGCCCAACCCGGGGGCGTCTCTCCTACGAGCAGTACTTC,CASSRISPTRGRLSYEQYF
TRBD1,many,TRBV28,TRBJ2-5,TGTGCCAGCAGGCCCGGGACAGCAGGGACCCAGTACTTC,CASRPGTAGTQYF
TRBD1,many,TRBV3-1,TRBJ2-5,TGTGCCAGCAGACAAGAGGGACAGCAAGAGACCCAGTACTTC,CASRQEGQQETQYF
TRBD2,many,TRBV20-1,TRBJ2-7,TGCAGTGCTCCCCTAGCGGGCCGAATCTCCTACGAGCAGTACTTC,CSAPLAGRISYEQYF
.,.,TRBV24-1,TRBJ2-2,TGTGCCACCAGTGGAATACAGGGTTGGGCCGGGGAGCTGTTTTTT,CATSGIQGWAGELFF
.,few,TRBV6-5,TRBJ1-2,TGTGCCAGCAGTTACCGTAGTTGGGGCTACACCTTC,CASSYRSWGYTF
TRBD1,many,TRBV28,TRBJ1-1,TGTGCCAGCAGTTTATGGGTACAGGGGGCGAATGAAGCTTTCTTT,CASSLWVQGANEAFF
.,many,TRBV11-2,TRBJ2-5,TGTGCCAGCAGCCCCAGTTCCGGGCCGATGCTCGCGGAGACCCAGTACTTC,CASSPSSGPMLAETQYF
.,.,TRBV4-1,TRBJ1-5,TGCGCCAGCAGCTCTGGACAGCTGAGCAATCAGCCCCAGCATTTT,CASSSGQLSNQPQHF
.,.,TRBV6-1,TRBJ2-7,TGTGCCAGCACCGACCCGGGCCTATCCTACGAGCAGTACTTC,CASTDPGLSYEQYF
.,many,TRBV6-5,TRBJ2-2,TGTGCCAGCAGTTATTGGTTGCGGGAAAGTGGGGAGCTGTTTTTT,CASSYWLRESGELFF
.,few,TRBV27,TRBJ2-2,TGTGCCAGCAGTCCTCCCCTAAGGGGAGGAGAGACCGGGGAGCTGTTTTTT,CASSPPLRGGETGELFF
TRBD1,many,TRBV28,TRBJ2-2,TGTGCCAGCAGTCCTCAGCCGGGACAGGGGGCATCTTTTGGCACCGGGGAGCTGTTTTTT,CASSPQPGQGASFGTGELFF
.,many,TRBV29-1,TRBJ1-2,TGCAGCGTTGAGGGCAGCCCTTCCCTCGGCTACACCTTC,CSVEGSPSLGYTF
.,few,TRBV10-3,TRBJ2-5,TGTGCCACCTTAAGGGGAGGCCAAGAGACCCAGTACTTC,CATLRGGQETQYF
.,many,TRBV28,TRBJ2-1,TGTGCCAGCAGTTTGAGAGGGGCCTTTGGTGAGCAGTTCTTC,CASSLRGAFGEQFF
.,many,TRBV29-1,TRBJ2-5,TGCAGCGTCGCCCCAGGGGCGGGGGAGACCCAGTACTTC,CSVAPGAGETQYF